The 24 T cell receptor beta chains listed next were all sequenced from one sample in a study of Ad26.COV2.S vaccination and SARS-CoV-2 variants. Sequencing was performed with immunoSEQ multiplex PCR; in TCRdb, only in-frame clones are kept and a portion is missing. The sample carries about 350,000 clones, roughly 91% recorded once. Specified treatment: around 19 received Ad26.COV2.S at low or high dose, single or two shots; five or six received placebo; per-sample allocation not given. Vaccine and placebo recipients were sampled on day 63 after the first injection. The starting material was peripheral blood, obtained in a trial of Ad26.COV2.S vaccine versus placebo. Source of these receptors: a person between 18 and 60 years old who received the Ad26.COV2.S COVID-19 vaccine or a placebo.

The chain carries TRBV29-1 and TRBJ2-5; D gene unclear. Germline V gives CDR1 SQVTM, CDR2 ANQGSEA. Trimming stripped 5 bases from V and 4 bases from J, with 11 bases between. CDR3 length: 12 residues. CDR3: CSVSSRTETQYF. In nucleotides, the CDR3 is TGCAGCGTTTCCTCCAGAACAGAGACCCAGTACTTC.

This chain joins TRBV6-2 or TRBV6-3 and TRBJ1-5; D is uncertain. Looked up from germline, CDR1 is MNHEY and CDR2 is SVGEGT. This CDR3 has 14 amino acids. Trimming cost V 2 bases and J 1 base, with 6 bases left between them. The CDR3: CASSYVGSNQPQHF. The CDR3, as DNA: TGTGCCAGCAGTTACGTGGGGAGCAATCAGCCCCAGCATTTT.

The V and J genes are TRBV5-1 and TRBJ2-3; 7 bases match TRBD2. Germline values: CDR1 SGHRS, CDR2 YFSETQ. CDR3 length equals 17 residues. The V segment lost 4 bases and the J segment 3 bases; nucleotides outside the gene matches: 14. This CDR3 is CASSPQREGQDTDTQYF. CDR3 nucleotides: TGCGCCAGCAGCCCCCAAAGGGAGGGCCAAGATACAGATACGCAGTATTTT. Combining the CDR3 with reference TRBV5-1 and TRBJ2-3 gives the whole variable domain KAGVTQTPRYLIKTRGQQVTLSCSPISGHRSVSWYQQTPGQGLQFLFEYFSETQRNKGNFPGRFSGRQFSNSRSEMNVSTLELGDSALYLCASSPQREGQDTDTQYFGPGTRLTVL.

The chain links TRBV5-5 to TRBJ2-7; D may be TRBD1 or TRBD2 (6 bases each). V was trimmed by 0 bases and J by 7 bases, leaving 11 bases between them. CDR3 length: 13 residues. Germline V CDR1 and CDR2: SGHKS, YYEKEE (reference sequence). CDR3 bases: TGTGCCAGCAGCTTGGCTGGGGGGCAGGAGCAGTACTTC. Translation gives CASSLAGGQEQYF.

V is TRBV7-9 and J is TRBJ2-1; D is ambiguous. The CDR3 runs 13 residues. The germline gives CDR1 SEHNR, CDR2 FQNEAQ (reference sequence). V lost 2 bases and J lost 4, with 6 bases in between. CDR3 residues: CASSLQQYNEQFF. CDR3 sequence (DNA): TGTGCCAGCAGCTTACAACAGTACAATGAGCAGTTCTTC.

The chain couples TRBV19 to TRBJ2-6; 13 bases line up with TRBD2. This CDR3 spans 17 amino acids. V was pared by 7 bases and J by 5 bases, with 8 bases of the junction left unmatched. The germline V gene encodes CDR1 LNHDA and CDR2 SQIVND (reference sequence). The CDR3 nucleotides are TGTGCCAGTAACCCCGGACTAGCGGGGGCCTGGGCCAACGTCCTGACTTTC. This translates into CASNPGLAGAWANVLTF.

The CDR3 coding sequence is TGTGCCAGCAGCAAAAGGGGAAGCTCCTACGAGCAGTACTTC. Encoded protein: CASSKRGSSYEQYF. The V call is TRBV21-1, the J call TRBJ2-7; the D call in the table, TRBD1, was not verified against the DNA. TRBV21-1 constitutes a pseudogene. CDR3 length: 14 amino acids.

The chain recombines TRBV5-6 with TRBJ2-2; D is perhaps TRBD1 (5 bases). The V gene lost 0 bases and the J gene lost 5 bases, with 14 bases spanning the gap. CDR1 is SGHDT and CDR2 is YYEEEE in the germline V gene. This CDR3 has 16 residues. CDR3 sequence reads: CASSLDVWTYTGELFF. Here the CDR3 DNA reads TGTGCCAGCAGCTTGGATGTGTGGACATATACCGGGGAGCTGTTTTTT.

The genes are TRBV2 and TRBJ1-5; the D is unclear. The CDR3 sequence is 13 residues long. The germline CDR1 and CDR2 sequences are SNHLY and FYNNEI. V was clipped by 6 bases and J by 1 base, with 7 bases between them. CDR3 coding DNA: TGTGCCAGCAGGGACTGGAGCAATCAGCCCCAGCATTTT. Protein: CASRDWSNQPQHF.

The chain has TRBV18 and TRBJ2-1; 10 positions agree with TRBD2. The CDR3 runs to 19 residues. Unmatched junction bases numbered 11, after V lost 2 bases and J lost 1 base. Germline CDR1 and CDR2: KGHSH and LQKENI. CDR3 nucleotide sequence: TGTGCCAGCTCACCATACGACCTAGCGGGGGAGGTTTCCTACAATGAGCAGTTCTTC. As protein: CASSPYDLAGEVSYNEQFF. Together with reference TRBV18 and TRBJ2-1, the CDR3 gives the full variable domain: NAGVMQNPRHLVRRRGQEARLRCSPMKGHSHVYWYRQLPEEGLKFMVYLQKENIIDESGMPKERFSAEFPKEGPSILRIQQVVRGDSAAYFCASSPYDLAGEVSYNEQFFGPGTRLTVL.

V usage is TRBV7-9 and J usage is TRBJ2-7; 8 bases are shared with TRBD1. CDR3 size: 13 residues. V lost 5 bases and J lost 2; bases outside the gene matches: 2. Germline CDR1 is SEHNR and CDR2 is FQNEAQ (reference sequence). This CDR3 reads CASSQQGAYEQYF. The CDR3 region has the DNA TGTGCCAGCAGCCAACAGGGGGCCTACGAGCAGTACTTC.

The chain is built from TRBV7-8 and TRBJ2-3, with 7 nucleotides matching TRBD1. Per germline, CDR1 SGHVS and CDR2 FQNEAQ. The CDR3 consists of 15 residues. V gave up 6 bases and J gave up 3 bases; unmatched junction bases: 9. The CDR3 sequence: CASSPDRAQTDTQYF. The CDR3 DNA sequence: TGTGCCAGCAGTCCAGACAGGGCCCAAACAGATACGCAGTATTTT.

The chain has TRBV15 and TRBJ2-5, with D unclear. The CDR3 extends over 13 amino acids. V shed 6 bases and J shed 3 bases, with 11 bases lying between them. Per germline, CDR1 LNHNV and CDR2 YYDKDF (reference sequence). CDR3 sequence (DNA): TGTGCCACCAGGGGATCTTCGGAAGAGACCCAGTACTTC. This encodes CATRGSSEETQYF. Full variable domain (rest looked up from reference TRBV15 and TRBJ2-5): DAMVIQNPRYQVTQFGKPVTLSCSQTLNHNVMYWYQQKSSQAPKLLFHYYDKDFNNEADTPDNFQSRRPNTSFCFLDIRSPGLGDTAMYLCATRGSSEETQYFGPGTRLLVL.

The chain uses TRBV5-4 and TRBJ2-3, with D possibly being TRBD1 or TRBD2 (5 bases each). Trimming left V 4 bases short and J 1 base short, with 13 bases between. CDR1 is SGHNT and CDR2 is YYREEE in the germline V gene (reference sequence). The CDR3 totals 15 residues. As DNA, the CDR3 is TGTGCCAGCAGCGGTCCACGAGGGGGCACAGATACGCAGTATTTT. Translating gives CASSGPRGGTDTQYF.

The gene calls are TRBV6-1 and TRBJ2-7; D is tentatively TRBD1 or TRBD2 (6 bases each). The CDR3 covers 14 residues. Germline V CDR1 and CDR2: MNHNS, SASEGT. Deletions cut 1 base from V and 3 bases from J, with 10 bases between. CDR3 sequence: CASSEGGGGYEQYF. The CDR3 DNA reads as TGTGCCAGCAGTGAAGGAGGGGGAGGCTACGAGCAGTACTTC.

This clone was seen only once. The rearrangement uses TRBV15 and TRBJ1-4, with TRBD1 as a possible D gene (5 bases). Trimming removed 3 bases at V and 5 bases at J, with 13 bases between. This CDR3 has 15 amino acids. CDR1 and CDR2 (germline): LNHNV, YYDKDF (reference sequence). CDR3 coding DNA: TGTGCCACCAGCAGCGGGGGAGCGGGAAATGAAAAACTGTTTTTT. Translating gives CATSSGGAGNEKLFF.

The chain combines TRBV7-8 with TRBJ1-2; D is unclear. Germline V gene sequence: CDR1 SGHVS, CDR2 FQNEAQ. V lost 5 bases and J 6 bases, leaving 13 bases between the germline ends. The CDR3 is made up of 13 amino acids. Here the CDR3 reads CASSRSPHHGYTF. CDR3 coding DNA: TGTGCCAGCAGCCGATCCCCCCACCATGGCTACACCTTC. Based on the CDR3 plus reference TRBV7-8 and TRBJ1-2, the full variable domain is GAGVSQSPRYKVAKRGQDVALRCDPISGHVSLFWYQQALGQGPEFLTYFQNEAQLDKSGLPSDRFFAERPEGSVSTLKIQRTQQEDSAVYLCASSRSPHHGYTFGSGTRLTVV.

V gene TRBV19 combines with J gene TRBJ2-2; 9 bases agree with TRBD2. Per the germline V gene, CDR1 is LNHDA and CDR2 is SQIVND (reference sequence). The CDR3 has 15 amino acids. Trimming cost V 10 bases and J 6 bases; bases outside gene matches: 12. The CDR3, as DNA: TGTGCCACAAAGGCGGGAGGGTCAGGAGCCGGGGAGCTGTTTTTT. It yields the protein CATKAGGSGAGELFF.

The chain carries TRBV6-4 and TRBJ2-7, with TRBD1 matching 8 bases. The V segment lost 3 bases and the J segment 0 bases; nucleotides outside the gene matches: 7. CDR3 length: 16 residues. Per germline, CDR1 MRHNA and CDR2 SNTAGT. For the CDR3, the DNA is TGTGCCAGCAGTGAGTTGCCCGGACAGGGCTCCTACGAGCAGTACTTC. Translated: CASSELPGQGSYEQYF.

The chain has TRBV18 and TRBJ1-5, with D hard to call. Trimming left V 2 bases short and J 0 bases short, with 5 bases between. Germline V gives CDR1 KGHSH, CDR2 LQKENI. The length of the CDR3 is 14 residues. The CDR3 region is CASSPALSNQPQHF. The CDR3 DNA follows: TGTGCCAGCTCACCAGCACTTAGCAATCAGCCCCAGCATTTT.

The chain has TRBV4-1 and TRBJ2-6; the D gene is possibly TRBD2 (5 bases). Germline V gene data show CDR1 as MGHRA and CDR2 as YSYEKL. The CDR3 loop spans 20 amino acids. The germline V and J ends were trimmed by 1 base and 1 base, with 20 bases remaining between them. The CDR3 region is CASSQGPHRGHLSGANVLTF. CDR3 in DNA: TGCGCCAGCAGCCAAGGGCCCCACCGGGGTCACCTATCTGGGGCCAACGTCCTGACTTTC.

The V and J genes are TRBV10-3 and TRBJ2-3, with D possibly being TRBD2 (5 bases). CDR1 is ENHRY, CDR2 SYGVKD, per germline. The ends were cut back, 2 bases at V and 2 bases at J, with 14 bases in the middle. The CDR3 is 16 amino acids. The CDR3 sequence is CAISEGLVRVTDTQYF. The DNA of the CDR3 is TGTGCCATCAGTGAGGGTTTAGTGCGGGTCACAGATACGCAGTATTTT.

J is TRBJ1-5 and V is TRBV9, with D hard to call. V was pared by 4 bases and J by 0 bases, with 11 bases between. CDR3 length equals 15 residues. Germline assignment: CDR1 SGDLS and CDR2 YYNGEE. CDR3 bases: TGTGCCAGCAGCCCCGGGGAGAATAGCAATCAGCCCCAGCATTTT. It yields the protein CASSPGENSNQPQHF.

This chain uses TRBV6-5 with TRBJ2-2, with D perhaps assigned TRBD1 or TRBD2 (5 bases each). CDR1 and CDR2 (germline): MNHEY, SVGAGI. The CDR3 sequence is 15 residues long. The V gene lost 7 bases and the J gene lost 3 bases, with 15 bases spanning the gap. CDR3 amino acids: CASTGARVDTGELFF. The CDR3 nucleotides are TGTGCCAGCACCGGGGCCCGGGTTGACACCGGGGAGCTGTTTTTT.